The 18 T cell receptor beta chains reported below all come from one sample, sequenced in a study of blood T cell repertoires in COVID-19. Repertoires were generated with immunoSEQ multiplex PCR, while TCRdb's copy carries only in-frame clones and drops some. Found here are more than 110,000 clones, roughly 82% of them singletons; the top ten hold about 12%. What was sequenced was peripheral blood. The receptors stem from an older man with acute or convalescent COVID-19.

The chain is built from TRBV6-5 and TRBJ2-7; TRBD1 matches 9 bases. This CDR3 has 14 residues. The germline V gene encodes CDR1 MNHEY and CDR2 SVGAGI. Trimming removed 6 bases from V and 3 bases from J; junction bases left unmatched: 6. The CDR3 is CASRRQGVVYEQYF. In DNA form, the CDR3 reads TGTGCCAGCAGAAGACAGGGGGTCGTCTACGAGCAGTACTTC.

J is TRBJ2-2 and V is TRBV6-4, with TRBD2 matching over 10 bases. After removal of 0 bases from V and 6 bases from J, the junction contained 1 base not matched to a gene. The CDR3 runs to 15 residues. The V gene's germline CDR1 is MRHNA and CDR2 SNTAGT. CDR3 DNA sequence: TGTGCCAGCAGTGACTCAGCGGGGGGGCCCGGGGAGCTGTTTTTT. It codes for CASSDSAGGPGELFF.

CDR3 residues: CASSQDRVQYF. The CDR3 DNA reads TGTGCCAGCAGCCAAGACAGGGTTCAATACTTC. The V and J genes are TRBV11-2 and TRBJ2-7; 7 bases are shared with TRBD1. V lost 5 bases, J lost 13 bases, and 8 bases stayed unmatched. CDR3 length: 11 amino acids. Germline values: CDR1 SGHAT, CDR2 FQNNGV.

V and J are TRBV14 and TRBJ1-6; D unresolved. Germline V gives CDR1 SGHDN, CDR2 FVKESK. The CDR3 contains 17 residues. The V end lost 0 bases, the J end lost 2 bases, and 11 bases lay between the germline ends. The CDR3 bases are TGTGCCAGCAGCCAAGATCGAGGGAATGCCTATAATTCACCCCTCCACTTT. Its translation: CASSQDRGNAYNSPLHF.

The chain uses TRBV11-3 and TRBJ2-3, with 10 bases identical to TRBD2. The CDR3 length is 18 residues. Trimming removed 5 bases from V and 6 bases from J; junction bases left unmatched: 17. Germline CDR1 SGHNT, CDR2 YENEEA. The CDR3 spells CASSQTGTSDSGTDTQYF. In nucleotides, the CDR3 is TGTGCCAGCAGCCAAACCGGGACTAGCGATTCGGGAACGGATACGCAGTATTTT. The whole variable domain, filled in from reference TRBV11-3 and TRBJ2-3, reads EAGVVQSPRYKIIEKKQPVAFWCNPISGHNTLYWYLQNLGQGPELLIRYENEEAVDDSQLPKDRFSAERLKGVDSTLKIQPAELGDSAVYLCASSQTGTSDSGTDTQYFGPGTRLTVL.

The chain joins TRBV5-4 to TRBJ1-1, with 10 nucleotides matching TRBD1. V dropped 5 bases and J dropped 10; count of bases not matched to a gene: 5. The CDR3 length is 12 residues. Germline CDR1 is SGHNT and CDR2 is YYREEE (reference sequence). The CDR3 reads CASRKGTGAAFF. CDR3 DNA sequence: TGTGCCAGCAGAAAAGGGACAGGGGCAGCTTTCTTT.

The V call is TRBV12-3 or TRBV12-4, the J call TRBJ1-2; D is unresolved. Deletions cut 6 bases from V and 0 bases from J, with 8 bases between. The CDR3 is made up of 13 amino acids. CDR3: CASSLQTNYGYTF. The CDR3 DNA sequence: TGTGCCAGCAGCTTACAGACTAACTATGGCTACACCTTC.

The rearrangement uses TRBV7-2 and TRBJ2-7, with D perhaps TRBD1 (6 bases). This CDR3 has 14 amino acids. Trimming left V 8 bases short and J 5 bases short, with 19 bases between. The germline CDR1 and CDR2 sequences are SGHTA and FQGNSA. CDR3 sequence reads: CASVLAGVPNEQYF. For the CDR3, the DNA is TGTGCCAGCGTCCTCGCAGGGGTTCCCAACGAGCAGTACTTC.

The V and J genes are TRBV5-1 and TRBJ2-2; no clear D gene. Germline loops: CDR1 SGHRS, CDR2 YFSETQ. CDR3 size: 13 residues. The V gene lost 4 bases and the J gene lost 7 bases, with 11 bases spanning the gap. The CDR3 reads CASSPDLGGELFF. CDR3 sequence (DNA): TGCGCCAGCAGCCCCGATCTCGGCGGGGAGCTGTTTTTT.

V usage is TRBV11-2 and J usage is TRBJ2-7; 10 nucleotides align to TRBD1. CDR1 and CDR2 from the germline V gene are SGHAT and FQNNGV. V shed 7 bases, J shed 2 bases, and the junction held 5 bases outside the gene matches. CDR3 length: 14 amino acids. For the CDR3, the DNA is TGTGCCAGCACCTTCGACAGGGGGCCCTACGAGCAGTACTTC. The encoded protein is CASTFDRGPYEQYF.

The V and J genes are TRBV12-3 or TRBV12-4 and TRBJ2-5; no definite D call. The CDR3 runs 12 residues. Trimming cost V 5 bases and J 5 bases, with 9 bases left between them. CDR3 sequence: CASSRSRETQYF. As DNA, the CDR3 is TGTGCCAGCAGTAGGAGCCGGGAGACCCAGTACTTC.

This chain uses TRBV6-5 with TRBJ2-7; TRBD1 agrees at 7 bases. Germline values: CDR1 MNHEY, CDR2 SVGAGI. The CDR3 extends over 13 amino acids. With V trimmed by 7 bases and J by 3 bases, 6 bases remained unmatched. DNA of the CDR3: TGTGCCAGCAACCGACAGGGAGACTACGAGCAGTACTTC. Translation gives CASNRQGDYEQYF.

The DNA for the CDR3 is TGTGCCAGCAGCTTTACCGGGACAGGGGTCGTCGAGCAGTACTTC. Its protein product is CASSFTGTGVVEQYF. This chain connects TRBV7-2 to TRBJ2-7, with 10 nucleotides matching TRBD1. In germline, CDR1 is SGHTA, CDR2 FQGNSA. The V gene end was trimmed by 3 bases and the J gene end by 6 bases; junction bases not matched to a gene: 8. The CDR3 is 15 amino acids.

This clone showed up many times. V and J are TRBV7-3 and TRBJ2-5; TRBD2 agrees at 9 bases. The V gene end was trimmed by 4 bases and the J gene end by 5 bases; junction bases not matched to a gene: 5. The CDR3 loop spans 14 amino acids. Germline-derived CDR1 and CDR2 are SGHTA and FQGTGA. The CDR3 bases are TGTGCCAGCAGCTCGGGACTAGCCGGTGAGACCCAGTACTTC. Translating gives CASSSGLAGETQYF.

This clone was seen a single time. The genes are TRBV5-6 and TRBJ2-1; 8 bases fit TRBD1. J gave up 14 bases and V 4 bases, and 5 bases lay outside the gene matches. The CDR3 has 11 residues. Per the germline V gene, CDR1 is SGHDT and CDR2 is YYEEEE. The DNA of the CDR3 is TGTGCCAGCAGCCGAACGGGACAGGAGTTCTTC. This sequence encodes CASSRTGQEFF.

The rearrangement uses TRBV7-2 and TRBJ2-7, with a possible D match to TRBD1 (5 bases). The V and J ends lost 10 bases and 2 bases respectively, with 15 bases between them. Germline CDR1 is SGHTA and CDR2 is FQGNSA. The CDR3 runs 13 residues. CDR3 sequence (DNA): TGTGCCACCGCTATGGGGCTAACCTACGAGCAGTACTTC. Its translation: CATAMGLTYEQYF.

V usage is TRBV5-1 and J usage is TRBJ2-3, with TRBD2 as a possible D gene (5 bases). Germline assignment: CDR1 SGHRS and CDR2 YFSETQ. The CDR3 contains 15 residues. Trimming removed 7 bases from V and 2 bases from J, with 17 bases in between. Written as DNA, the CDR3 is TGCGCCAGCGGCTACGGGTCAGCGGTCACAGATACGCAGTATTTT. This sequence encodes CASGYGSAVTDTQYF.

The rearrangement uses TRBV7-9 and TRBJ2-3; no clear D gene. This CDR3 has 16 amino acids. Germline V lookup: CDR1 SEHNR, CDR2 FQNEAQ (reference sequence). Trimming removed 5 bases at V and 1 base at J, with 16 bases between. Here the CDR3 reads CASSARPGLRTDTQYF. The CDR3 region has the DNA TGTGCCAGCAGCGCACGCCCAGGATTGCGCACAGATACGCAGTATTTT. Full variable domain (remainder filled in from reference TRBV7-9 and TRBJ2-3): DTGVSQNPRHKITKRGQNVTFRCDPISEHNRLYWYRQTLGQGPEFLTYFQNEAQLEKSRLLSDRFSAERPKGSFSTLEIQRTEQGDSAMYLCASSARPGLRTDTQYFGPGTRLTVL.